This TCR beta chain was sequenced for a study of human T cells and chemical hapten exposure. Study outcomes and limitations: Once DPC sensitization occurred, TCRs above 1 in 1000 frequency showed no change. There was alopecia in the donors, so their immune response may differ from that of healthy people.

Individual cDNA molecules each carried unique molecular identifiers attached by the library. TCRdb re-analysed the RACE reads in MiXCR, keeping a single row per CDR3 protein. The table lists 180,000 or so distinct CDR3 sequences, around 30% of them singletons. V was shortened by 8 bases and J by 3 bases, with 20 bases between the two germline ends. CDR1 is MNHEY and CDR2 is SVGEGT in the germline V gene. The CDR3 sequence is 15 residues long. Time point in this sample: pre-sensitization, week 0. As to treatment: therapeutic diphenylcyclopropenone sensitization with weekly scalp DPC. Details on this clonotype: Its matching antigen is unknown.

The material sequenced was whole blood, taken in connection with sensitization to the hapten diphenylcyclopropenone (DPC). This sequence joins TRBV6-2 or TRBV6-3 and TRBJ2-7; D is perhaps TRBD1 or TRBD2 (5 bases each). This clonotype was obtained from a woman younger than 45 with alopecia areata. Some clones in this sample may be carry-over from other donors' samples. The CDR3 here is CASRQSGQPLYEQYF. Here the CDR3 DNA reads TGTGCCAGCCGTCAGTCGGGGCAACCCCTCTACGAGCAGTACTTC.